Listed here is a single TCR beta chain. The sample belongs to a study of blood T cell repertoires in COVID-19. Source study methods: Amplification with reference gene primers provided the estimates of nucleated cell counts. The assay was immunoSEQ multiplex PCR, and TCRdb's table has in-frame clones only and misses some. The V and J calls and the clone size are those of that table, but D and trimming were determined from the DNA. The sample has about 300,000 clones, about nine tenths seen once. CDR3 length: 13 residues. CDR1 SNHLY and CDR2 FYNNEI come from the germline V gene. V was trimmed by 7 bases and J by 2 bases, leaving 11 bases between them.

The clonotype was recovered from a woman between 25 and 40 years old with COVID-19, enrolled during active disease. The material sequenced was peripheral blood. J is TRBJ2-5 and V is TRBV2, with D tentatively TRBD2 (5 bases). CDR3 loop: CASIDGMQETQYF. The DNA of the CDR3 is TGTGCCAGCATCGACGGGATGCAAGAGACCCAGTACTTC.